The entry below describes one T cell receptor (beta chain). Its specificity is not known. Trimming took off 0 bases at V and 5 bases at J, with 11 bases between the two ends. Per germline, CDR1 MNHEY and CDR2 SVGAGI. The CDR3 sequence is 14 residues long. The entry originates in a study of vaccination effects on CD4 cells after COVID-19. Study-level information: Samples were taken post-vaccine, and their median timing was 72 days after the second dose. Study-wide results and caveats: Infection- and vaccine-induced clones contracted markedly late after vaccination.

Produced via immunoSEQ multiplex PCR; TCRdb's table is partial and in-frame only. Here the sample spans tens of thousands of clones, 65% to 75% being singletons. A 10-day culture period preceded the isolation of CD4+ T cells. PCR confirmed that the person was infected with SARS-CoV-2 between March and December 2020. Vaccine administered to participants consisted of two doses of either BNT162b2 or mRNA-1273. IL-2 medium supplanted half the medium on days 3 and 7. The sequence derives from a human donor who had a prior SARS-CoV-2 infection. The source was CD4+ T cells from PBMCs cultured without peptide, collected after COVID-19 vaccination. The chain joins TRBV6-5 to TRBJ2-7; perhaps TRBD1 as D (5 bases). In DNA form, the CDR3 reads TGTGCCAGCAGTTACTCGGCAGGGAAGGACGAGCAGTACTTC. Translation: CASSYSAGKDEQYF.